Reported below is one T cell receptor beta chain. The sample belongs to a study of cytotoxic CD8 clonotypes in ibrutinib-treated CLL. The method was immunoSEQ multiplex PCR; TCRdb's version includes in-frame clones alone and lacks a portion of them. The profile covers 15,000 to 20,000 clones, with 55% to 80% appearing a single time and 20% to 30% taken by the ten largest. Germline CDR1 reads MNHEY; CDR2 reads SVGAGI. The CDR3 sequence is 15 residues long. Deletions cut 2 bases from V and 1 base from J, with 9 bases between. The rearrangement joins TRBV6-5 to TRBJ2-1; D is perhaps TRBD1 (5 bases). The sequencing used PBMCs, collected after 12 months of ibrutinib treatment. This receptor was obtained from a human donor with chronic lymphocytic leukemia. The CDR3 is CASSYIRQSYNEQFF. CDR3 nucleotide sequence: TGTGCCAGCAGTTACATCCGACAGTCCTACAATGAGCAGTTCTTC.